These 25 T cell receptor beta chains were all obtained from the same sample, sequenced in a study of T cells in Graves' hyperthyroidism and ophthalmopathy. RNA transcripts yielded amplified TCR beta CDR3 regions. HTBI primers were used for first-round RT-PCR of the TCR CDR3. TCRdb re-analysed the multiplex PCR reads in MiXCR, keeping a single row per CDR3 protein. This sample yields 250,000 to 300,000 distinct CDR3 sequences, of which about an eighth are seen a single time; more than 7.5% belongs to the top ten. The material sequenced was blood. The receptors stem from a woman aged 25-40 years with Graves' hyperthyroidism that later progressed to Graves' ophthalmopathy.

This clonotype was seen ten or more times. The rearrangement links TRBV10-3 to TRBJ2-2; D possibly corresponds to TRBD2 (6 bases). Germline-derived CDR1 and CDR2 are ENHRY and SYGVKD. The length of the CDR3 is 15 residues. V shed 4 bases and J shed 5 bases, with 14 bases lying between them. The CDR3 sequence: CAISGLAVGTGELFF. CDR3 DNA: TGTGCCATCAGTGGATTAGCGGTGGGGACCGGGGAGCTGTTTTTT.

This clonotype occurred many times. The chain couples TRBV7-2 to TRBJ1-6, with D possibly matching TRBD1 (6 bases). Trimming stripped 7 bases from V and 5 bases from J, with 12 bases between. The CDR3 consists of 14 residues. From germline, CDR1 is SGHTA and CDR2 FQGNSA. The CDR3 nucleotides read TGTGCCAGCACCCCGGGGGCGGATAATTCACCCCTCCACTTT. Its translation: CASTPGADNSPLHF.

This clonotype was counted at least ten times. The chain joins TRBV3-1 to TRBJ2-7; 9 bases agree with TRBD2. J lost 5 bases, V lost 7 bases, and 3 bases had no gene match. There are 12 residues in the CDR3. Germline loops: CDR1 LGHDT, CDR2 YNNKEL (reference sequence). CDR3 nucleotide sequence: TGTGCCAGCAACGCGGGAGGGGACGAGCAGTACTTC. This sequence encodes CASNAGGDEQYF.

This clonotype was counted many times. The chain uses TRBV18 and TRBJ2-2; a possible D gene is TRBD2 (6 bases). CDR1 KGHSH and CDR2 LQKENI come from the germline V gene. The CDR3 spans 19 residues. Trimming removed 3 bases at V and 4 bases at J, with 24 bases between. The CDR3 sequence is CASSPITGRPGRITGELFF. In DNA form, the CDR3 reads TGTGCCAGCTCACCCATTACGGGAAGGCCCGGGAGAATCACCGGGGAGCTGTTTTTT.

This clonotype has a count of ten or more. The chain combines TRBV5-1 with TRBJ1-2, with 8 nucleotides matching TRBD1. Germline loops: CDR1 SGHRS, CDR2 YFSETQ. This CDR3 is built from 15 residues. V lost 4 bases to trimming and J lost 3 bases; unmatched junction nucleotides: 8. DNA of the CDR3: TGCGCCAGCAGCCACGGACAGGGATCAGACTATGGCTACACCTTC. It specifies CASSHGQGSDYGYTF.

Many counts were recorded for this clonotype. The V gene is TRBV18, the J gene TRBJ2-3, with D unresolved. Between the trimmed V and J ends, which lost 0 bases and 6 bases, there was a span of 4 bases. CDR1 is KGHSH and CDR2 is LQKENI in the germline V gene. The CDR3 runs to 12 residues. CDR3 loop: CASSPPYDTQYF. The CDR3 bases are TGTGCCAGCTCACCACCATACGATACGCAGTATTTT.

The sample holds many counts of this clonotype. This sequence joins TRBV12-3 or TRBV12-4 and TRBJ2-5, with D tentatively TRBD2 (7 bases). The V end lost 5 bases, the J end lost 6 bases, and 19 bases lay between the germline ends. This CDR3 has 15 amino acids. Written as DNA, the CDR3 is TGTGCCAGCAGTGAGGGGGGGTACTCCCTAAAGACCCAGTACTTC. It codes for CASSEGGYSLKTQYF.

The table lists this clonotype with many counts. The CDR3 DNA reads as TGTGCCAGCAGTCTAGGGACAGTACTCGAGACCCAGTACTTC. Its protein product is CASSLGTVLETQYF. The J gene is TRBJ2-5, the V gene TRBV5-5; 7 positions agree with TRBD1. Germline CDR1 is SGHKS and CDR2 is YYEKEE (reference sequence). This CDR3 comprises 14 residues. The J segment lost 5 bases and the V segment lost 5 bases, leaving 9 bases of the junction unmatched.

The CDR3 spells CASSTNPGSVWRLTF. The CDR3, as DNA: TGTGCCAGTAGTACGAATCCCGGGTCAGTTTGGCGGCTCACCTTC. J is TRBJ1-2 and V is TRBV19, with unresolved D. Germline-derived CDR1 and CDR2 are LNHDA and SQIVND (reference sequence). The CDR3 spans 15 residues. Trimming pared 4 bases from V and 13 bases from J, leaving 25 bases between.

This clonotype was found many times. The chain uses TRBV24-1 and TRBJ2-5; no clear D. The CDR3 length is 16 residues. The V and J ends lost 5 bases and 2 bases respectively, with 17 bases between them. Germline V CDR1 and CDR2: KGHDR, SFDVKD. The CDR3 sequence: CATSALTSAGQETQYF. The DNA of the CDR3 is TGTGCCACCAGTGCGTTAACCTCCGCTGGACAAGAGACCCAGTACTTC.

This clonotype was found many times. This chain uses TRBV20-1 with TRBJ2-1, with 10 bases fitting TRBD1. CDR1 is DFQATT and CDR2 is SNEGSKA in the germline V gene (reference sequence). Trimming took 2 bases from V and 8 from J; bases not matched to a gene: 3. The CDR3 covers 13 residues. The DNA of the CDR3 is TGCAGTGCTAGACAGGACAGGGGGGATGAGCAGTTCTTC. Amino acids: CSARQDRGDEQFF.

This clonotype has a count of ten or more. The rearrangement links TRBV2 to TRBJ1-2; 8 bases line up with TRBD1. The V segment lost 4 bases and the J segment 2 bases; nucleotides outside the gene matches: 3. This CDR3 contains 14 residues. Germline V gene sequence: CDR1 SNHLY, CDR2 FYNNEI. The CDR3 region is CASSVQGVNYGYTF. The CDR3 coding sequence is TGTGCCAGCAGTGTACAGGGGGTGAACTATGGCTACACCTTC.

The V and J genes are TRBV18 and TRBJ2-7, with TRBD1 identical over 8 bases. In germline, CDR1 is KGHSH, CDR2 LQKENI. J lost 5 bases, V lost 6 bases, and 6 bases had no gene match. The CDR3 sequence is 13 residues long. In DNA, the CDR3 is TGTGCCAGCTCGGGTCAGGGGGCCAACGAGCAGTACTTC. This translates into CASSGQGANEQYF.

This clonotype came up many times. The V call is TRBV6-1, the J call TRBJ1-1; TRBD1 is a possible D gene (6 bases). The germline gives CDR1 MNHNS, CDR2 SASEGT. The CDR3 has 14 residues. V dropped 5 bases and J dropped 4 bases, with 14 bases sitting between them. Here the CDR3 reads CASSRTVMITEAFF. CDR3 DNA sequence: TGTGCCAGCAGTCGGACAGTTATGATCACTGAAGCTTTCTTT.

This clonotype was counted between two and nine times. This chain joins TRBV27 and TRBJ1-6; D call uncertain. V dropped 6 bases and J dropped 7 bases, with 19 bases sitting between them. CDR3 length equals 16 residues. Germline CDR1 reads MNHEY; CDR2 reads SMNVEV (reference sequence). CDR3 DNA sequence: TGTGCCAGCAGCCTAGTTGGGGAGGAACTGAATTCACCCCTCCACTTT. It codes for CASSLVGEELNSPLHF.

This chain uses TRBV18 with TRBJ1-2; TRBD1 matches 8 bases. Germline lookup yields CDR1 KGHSH and CDR2 LQKENI. The V segment lost 1 base and the J segment 7 bases; nucleotides outside the gene matches: 2. CDR3 length equals 13 residues. The DNA of the CDR3 is TGTGCCAGCTCACCACAGGACAGGGCTGGCTACACCTTC. Protein product: CASSPQDRAGYTF.

This clonotype was detected ten times or more. V gene TRBV20-1 combines with J gene TRBJ2-5, with D uncertain. In germline, CDR1 is DFQATT, CDR2 SNEGSKA (reference sequence). The CDR3 runs to 15 residues. Deletions cut 1 base from V and 2 bases from J, with 14 bases between. As DNA, the CDR3 is TGCAGTGCTAGAGCCCCCGAGCGATCACAAGAGACCCAGTACTTC. Amino acids: CSARAPERSQETQYF.

This clonotype was seen ten or more times. The V and J genes are TRBV12-3 or TRBV12-4 and TRBJ2-1; D not resolved. There are 12 residues in the CDR3. The V end lost 4 bases, the J end lost 4 bases, and 5 bases lay between the germline ends. The CDR3 spells CASSSEYNEQFF. The CDR3 nucleotides are TGTGCCAGCAGTTCAGAGTACAATGAGCAGTTCTTC.

Many counts were recorded for this clonotype. DNA of the CDR3: TGTGCCAGCTCACTTACTAGCGGGACTTACAATGAGCAGTTCTTC. Protein: CASSLTSGTYNEQFF. The chain links TRBV18 to TRBJ2-1; 10 bases map to TRBD2. Germline assignment: CDR1 KGHSH and CDR2 LQKENI. CDR3 size: 15 residues. J lost 4 bases, V lost 4 bases, and 4 bases had no gene match.

At least ten counts were recorded for this clonotype. This chain links TRBV7-3 with TRBJ2-1, with 9 nucleotides matching TRBD1. The CDR3 runs to 15 residues. V gave up 1 base and J gave up 8 bases; unmatched junction bases: 6. In germline, CDR1 is SGHTA, CDR2 FQGTGA. Here the CDR3 reads CASSLRDRALDEQFF. The CDR3 region has the DNA TGTGCCAGCAGCTTAAGGGACAGGGCTTTGGATGAGCAGTTCTTC.

The chain is built from TRBV4-2 and TRBJ2-5, with 8 bases aligning to TRBD1. The CDR3 runs 16 residues. CDR1 and CDR2 from the germline V gene are LGHNA and YNFKEQ. V was pared by 4 bases and J by 2 bases, with 9 bases of the junction left unmatched. In nucleotides, the CDR3 is TGTGCCAGCAGCCCCGGACAGGGTTGGGGACAAGAGACCCAGTACTTC. Translating it yields CASSPGQGWGQETQYF.

This chain connects TRBV4-1 to TRBJ1-6, with a possible D match to TRBD1 (5 bases). Looked up from germline, CDR1 is MGHRA and CDR2 is YSYEKL. This CDR3 contains 16 residues. The V end was cut by 4 bases, the J end by 5 bases, with 15 bases between. CDR3 DNA sequence: TGCGCCAGCAGCCCCACGCCGGGGGTCGATAATTCACCCCTCCACTTT. Encoded protein: CASSPTPGVDNSPLHF.

This clonotype was seen at least ten times. V usage is TRBV20-1 and J usage is TRBJ2-7; D remains unclear. Germline V gene lookup returns CDR1 DFQATT and CDR2 SNEGSKA (reference sequence). V shed 6 bases and J shed 0 bases, with 12 bases lying between them. This CDR3 comprises 13 residues. This chain's CDR3 is CSAKDTLSYEQYF. In nucleotides, the CDR3 is TGCAGTGCCAAAGACACCCTCTCCTACGAGCAGTACTTC.

This clonotype was picked up many times. The CDR3 reads CASSSFGDGGNTIYF. DNA for the CDR3: TGTGCCAGCAGCTCTTTCGGGGACGGAGGAAACACCATATATTTT. The chain recombines TRBV7-2 with TRBJ1-3; tentative D call: TRBD1 (5 bases). The V end was cut by 4 bases, the J end by 4 bases, with 14 bases between. The germline V gene encodes CDR1 SGHTA and CDR2 FQGNSA. The CDR3 contains 15 residues.

This clonotype has at least ten counts. The chain carries TRBV29-1 and TRBJ2-7, with D perhaps TRBD2 (6 bases). The germline CDR1 and CDR2 sequences are SQVTM and ANQGSEA. V was pared by 5 bases and J by 1 base, with 9 bases between. The CDR3 is 12 amino acids. CDR3 protein: CSVRDSSYEQYF. CDR3 bases: TGCAGCGTTAGGGACTCATCCTACGAGCAGTACTTC.